The T cell receptor (beta chain) under discussion was sequenced for a study of CD8 T cells in Susac syndrome. Only a few counts were recorded for this clonotype. What it binds is unknown. The V end was cut by 8 bases, the J end by 11 bases, with 19 bases between. This CDR3 comprises 12 residues. Germline lookup yields CDR1 SQVTM and CDR2 ANQGSEA. Random hexamers primed reverse transcription of about 0.45 to 1 ug RNA. TCRdb passed the immunoSEQ multiplex PCR reads through MiXCR, listing each CDR3 protein once. This repertoire shows 150,000 to 200,000 distinct CDR3 sequences, just over 90% found once; its top ten account for roughly 0.13%. General observations from the study: Regarding the TCR sequencing and HLA analysis, the study admitted that a relatively small number of individuals were involved.

Sequencing was done on a sample of CD4+ T cells from PBMCs. V is TRBV29-1 and J is TRBJ2-4, with D perhaps TRBD2 (5 bases). This clonotype was obtained from a human donor in good health. The CDR3 here is CSSEDGIPFQYF. In nucleotides, the CDR3 is TGCAGCTCCGAAGACGGGATCCCCTTTCAGTACTTC. Complete variable domain (other parts from reference TRBV29-1 and TRBJ2-4): SAVISQKPSRDICQRGTSLTIQCQVDSQVTMMFWYRQQPGQSLTLIATANQGSEATYESGFVIDKFPISRPNLTFSTLTVSNMSPEDSSIYLCSSEDGIPFQYFGAGTRLSVL.